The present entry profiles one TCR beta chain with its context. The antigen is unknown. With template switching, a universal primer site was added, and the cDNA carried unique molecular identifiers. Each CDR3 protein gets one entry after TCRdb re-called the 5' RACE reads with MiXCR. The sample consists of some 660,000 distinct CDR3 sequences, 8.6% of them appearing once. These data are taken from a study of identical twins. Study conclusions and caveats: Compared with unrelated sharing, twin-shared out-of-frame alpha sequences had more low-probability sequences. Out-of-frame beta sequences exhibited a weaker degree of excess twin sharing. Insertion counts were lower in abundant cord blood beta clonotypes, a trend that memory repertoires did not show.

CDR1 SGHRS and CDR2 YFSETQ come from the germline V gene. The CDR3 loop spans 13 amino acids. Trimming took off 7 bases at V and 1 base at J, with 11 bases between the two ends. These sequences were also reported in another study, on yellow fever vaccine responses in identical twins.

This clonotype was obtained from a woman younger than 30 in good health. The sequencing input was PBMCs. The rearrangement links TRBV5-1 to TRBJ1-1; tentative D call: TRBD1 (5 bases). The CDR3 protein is CASHGAENTEAFF. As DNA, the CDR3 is TGCGCCAGCCACGGGGCAGAGAACACTGAAGCTTTCTTT.